One and the same sample provided the 8 T cell receptor beta chains below, sequenced in a study of OX40 agonist ivuxolimab in advanced cancers. Some clones are missing from TCRdb's copy, which holds only in-frame ones; the method was immunoSEQ multiplex PCR. Of about 60,000 clones in the sample, roughly 86% were seen once. The source was CD4+ or CD8+ T cells sorted from blood, collected in a trial of the OX40 agonist ivuxolimab. These receptors were obtained from an adult with an advanced solid tumor such as melanoma, head and neck, liver or kidney cancer.

For this clone: The identical CDR3 is also encoded by other nucleotide sequences in the sample. The V call is TRBV28, the J call TRBJ1-4; maybe TRBD1 (6 bases). Germline CDR1 MDHEN, CDR2 SYDVKM. V lost 2 bases, J lost 2 bases, and 9 bases lay in between. CDR3 length: 15 residues. The CDR3 loop is CASSLGGRTNEKLFF. In DNA, the CDR3 is TGTGCCAGCAGTTTAGGGGGGCGCACTAATGAAAAACTGTTTTTT.

The chain recombines TRBV6-1 with TRBJ1-4; D unresolved. V was clipped by 4 bases and J by 5 bases, with 11 bases between them. The length of the CDR3 is 14 residues. Germline CDR1 and CDR2: MNHNS and SASEGT. The CDR3 bases are TGTGCCAGCAGTGCACGGGTCCAAAATGAAAAACTGTTTTTT. It codes for CASSARVQNEKLFF.

This sequence joins TRBV12-5 and TRBJ2-5; D might be TRBD2 (6 bases). The germline gives CDR1 LGHNT, CDR2 FRNRAP. The CDR3 is 13 amino acids. Trimming removed 5 bases at V and 9 bases at J, with 16 bases between. The CDR3 loop reads CASGPAAEGPQYF. CDR3 in DNA: TGTGCTAGTGGTCCGGCCGCGGAGGGGCCCCAGTACTTC.

The chain is built from TRBV14 and TRBJ2-7, with TRBD2 matching over 13 bases. This CDR3 has 15 amino acids. Germline CDR1 is SGHDN and CDR2 is FVKESK. V lost 4 bases, J lost 6 bases, and 6 bases stayed unmatched. The CDR3 loop reads CASSRALAGGPEQYF. As DNA, the CDR3 is TGTGCCAGCAGCCGCGCACTAGCGGGAGGGCCCGAGCAGTACTTC.

J is TRBJ1-1 and V is TRBV7-9; D uncertain. The CDR3 sequence is 14 residues long. Germline CDR1 is SEHNR and CDR2 is FQNEAQ (reference sequence). V was trimmed by 7 bases and J by 5 bases, leaving 17 bases between them. The CDR3 DNA reads as TGTGCCAGCAACCAAGATATACGGGAGACTGAAGCTTTCTTT. It yields the protein CASNQDIRETEAFF. Drawing the rest from reference TRBV7-9 and TRBJ1-1, the complete variable domain is DTGVSQNPRHKITKRGQNVTFRCDPISEHNRLYWYRQTLGQGPEFLTYFQNEAQLEKSRLLSDRFSAERPKGSFSTLEIQRTEQGDSAMYLCASNQDIRETEAFFGQGTRLTVV.

The chain has TRBV18 and TRBJ2-1; unclear D gene. V lost 6 bases, J lost 6 bases, and 21 bases lay in between. CDR1 is KGHSH, CDR2 LQKENI, per germline. This CDR3 is built from 16 residues. Written as DNA, the CDR3 is TGTGCCAGCTCGCTGAGGATAGTAGAGTTCGGCAATGAGCAGTTCTTC. It translates to CASSLRIVEFGNEQFF.

The rearrangement links TRBV2 to TRBJ2-2; D not certain. V shed 2 bases and J shed 1 base, with 8 bases lying between them. The germline gives CDR1 SNHLY, CDR2 FYNNEI. The CDR3 contains 15 residues. CDR3 nucleotide sequence: TGTGCCAGCAGTGAAACTCCTCAGAACACCGGGGAGCTGTTTTTT. Protein sequence: CASSETPQNTGELFF.

This clone was seen a handful of times. This chain connects TRBV18 to TRBJ1-3, with D perhaps matching TRBD1 (5 bases). The V gene lost 2 bases and the J gene lost 2 bases, with 13 bases spanning the gap. There are 16 residues in the CDR3. Germline-derived CDR1 and CDR2 are KGHSH and LQKENI. The CDR3 protein is CASSPRTNGPGNTIYF. The CDR3 nucleotides are TGTGCCAGCTCACCAAGGACAAACGGACCTGGAAACACCATATATTTT.